Presented here are 21 T cell receptor beta chains from one specimen sequenced in a study of shared clonotypes between healthy human individuals. The protocol was immunoSEQ multiplex PCR, while the TCRdb copy is restricted to in-frame clones and leaves out a portion. Here the sample spans around 2.5 million clones, over 85% being singletons. The sample consisted of naive CD4+ T cells from PBMCs. As for subset: CD45RA+ positively selected. Receptors originate from a man between 18 and 35 years old in good health. Some clones in this sample may be carry-over from other donors' samples.

The chain carries TRBV5-1 and TRBJ2-3, with D perhaps matching TRBD2 (6 bases). Trimming pared 0 bases from V and 4 bases from J, leaving 15 bases between. CDR1 and CDR2 from the germline V gene are SGHRS and YFSETQ. The CDR3 runs 16 residues. The CDR3 bases are TGCGCCAGCAGCTTGGCTTACCGGGAGACTGCAGATACGCAGTATTTT. Residues: CASSLAYRETADTQYF. Supplemented by reference TRBV5-1 and TRBJ2-3, the full variable domain reads KAGVTQTPRYLIKTRGQQVTLSCSPISGHRSVSWYQQTPGQGLQFLFEYFSETQRNKGNFPGRFSGRQFSNSRSEMNVSTLELGDSALYLCASSLAYRETADTQYFGPGTRLTVL.

The rearrangement uses TRBV9 and TRBJ2-1, with D tentatively TRBD2 (6 bases). V lost 4 bases to trimming and J lost 0 bases, with 14 bases between them. The germline CDR1 and CDR2 sequences are SGDLS and YYNGEE. The CDR3 consists of 16 residues. The CDR3 DNA sequence: TGTGCCAGCAGCCCCAACGCCGGGAGCTCCTACAATGAGCAGTTCTTC. Translation: CASSPNAGSSYNEQFF.

This chain connects TRBV2 to TRBJ2-7; the match to TRBD1 covers 7 bases. V trimming: 8 bases; J trimming: 2 bases; junction bases outside the gene matches: 6. Germline CDR1 and CDR2: SNHLY and FYNNEI. The CDR3 runs to 13 residues. The CDR3 here is CASRDSVAYEQYF. The CDR3 region has the DNA TGTGCCAGCCGGGACAGTGTGGCCTACGAGCAGTACTTC.

This chain connects TRBV5-6 to TRBJ2-5; no firm D call. This CDR3 has 14 residues. Deletions cut 4 bases from V and 2 bases from J, with 12 bases between. Germline loops: CDR1 SGHDT, CDR2 YYEEEE. CDR3 nucleotide sequence: TGTGCCAGCAGCATACGTCTACTTCAAGAGACCCAGTACTTC. Its protein is CASSIRLLQETQYF.

DNA of the CDR3: TGTGCCAGCAGCCTCTTCTATGGACAGGGCTCGCGGTACGAGCAGTACTTC. It is translated as CASSLFYGQGSRYEQYF. The chain carries TRBV5-6 and TRBJ2-7, with 8 bases aligning to TRBD1. The CDR3 length is 17 residues. Germline CDR1 SGHDT, CDR2 YYEEEE. Losses at the gene ends were 4 bases for V and 4 bases for J; bases not matched to a gene: 16.

This chain uses TRBV4-1 with TRBJ1-4; the D is unclear. Germline-derived CDR1 and CDR2 are MGHRA and YSYEKL. The ends were cut back, 0 bases at V and 8 bases at J, with 13 bases in the middle. The CDR3 extends over 15 amino acids. CDR3 loop: CASSQDRTPREKLFF. CDR3 nucleotides: TGCGCCAGCAGCCAAGATCGGACTCCTAGAGAAAAACTGTTTTTT.

The rearrangement joins TRBV18 to TRBJ2-1; possibly TRBD2 for D (6 bases). The CDR3 is 17 residues long. Trimming cost V 6 bases and J 3 bases, with 21 bases left between them. The V gene's germline CDR1 is KGHSH and CDR2 LQKENI. CDR3 sequence (DNA): TGTGCCAGCTCCACACAGCCCGGGACTGTACTCTACAATGAGCAGTTCTTC. Amino acid sequence: CASSTQPGTVLYNEQFF.

This chain uses TRBV11-2 with TRBJ2-5; possible D gene TRBD1, 5 bases. There are 13 residues in the CDR3. Trimming stripped 5 bases from V and 5 bases from J, with 12 bases between. Germline assignment: CDR1 SGHAT and CDR2 FQNNGV. The CDR3 spells CASSPVGAETQYF. CDR3 in DNA: TGTGCCAGCAGCCCGGTTGGGGCCGAGACCCAGTACTTC.

This clone was counted once. V gene TRBV4-1 combines with J gene TRBJ2-5, with D hard to call. The germline gives CDR1 MGHRA, CDR2 YSYEKL. Trimming took 1 base from V and 4 from J, leaving 13 bases between them. The CDR3 covers 15 residues. The CDR3 region has the DNA TGCGCCAGCAGCCAAGGGTCCCGACGGGCAGAGACCCAGTACTTC. It is translated as CASSQGSRRAETQYF.

V usage is TRBV11-2 and J usage is TRBJ1-5, with a weak D call TRBD1 (6 bases). Per germline, CDR1 SGHAT and CDR2 FQNNGV. The CDR3 loop spans 14 amino acids. V was trimmed by 5 bases and J by 3 bases, leaving 11 bases between them. The CDR3 DNA sequence: TGTGCCAGCAGCACCACAGGGAACAATCAGCCCCAGCATTTT. Translating it yields CASSTTGNNQPQHF.

This clone was recorded only once. The J gene is TRBJ2-1, the V gene TRBV9, with D possibly being TRBD1 (5 bases). Germline loops: CDR1 SGDLS, CDR2 YYNGEE. With 3 bases removed from V and 8 bases from J, the gap between germline ends came to 9 bases. CDR3 length: 12 amino acids. In nucleotides, the CDR3 is TGTGCCAGCAGCGCCCTAGGGGATGAGCAGTTCTTC. Amino acid sequence: CASSALGDEQFF. Supplemented by reference TRBV9 and TRBJ2-1, the full variable domain reads DSGVTQTPKHLITATGQRVTLRCSPRSGDLSVYWYQQSLDQGLQFLIQYYNGEERAKGNILERFSAQQFPDLHSELNLSSLELGDSALYFCASSALGDEQFFGPGTRLTVL.

This sequence joins TRBV15 and TRBJ2-2; D call uncertain. V dropped 5 bases and J dropped 9 bases, with 13 bases sitting between them. The CDR3 is made up of 13 amino acids. Germline CDR1 reads LNHNV; CDR2 reads YYDKDF (reference sequence). The CDR3 coding sequence is TGTGCCACCAGCCCCCGGAGCGCTTGGGAGCTGTTTTTT. Amino acid sequence: CATSPRSAWELFF.

This chain joins TRBV9 and TRBJ1-2; 8 nucleotides match TRBD1. J gave up 8 bases and V 6 bases, and 9 bases lay outside the gene matches. CDR1 and CDR2 (germline): SGDLS, YYNGEE. This CDR3 is built from 13 residues. CDR3 DNA: TGTGCCAGCAACCCGACAGGGGCTGGGGGCTACACCTTC. Translation: CASNPTGAGGYTF.

As concerns this clone: Different DNA sequences within this sample yield the same CDR3. The genes are TRBV6-1 and TRBJ2-3; D call uncertain. The CDR3 consists of 11 residues. Germline lookup yields CDR1 MNHNS and CDR2 SASEGT. V lost 5 bases, J lost 4 bases, and 4 bases lay in between. The CDR3: CASSLADTQYF. CDR3 sequence (DNA): TGTGCCAGCAGTCTAGCAGATACGCAGTATTTT.

V gene TRBV29-1 combines with J gene TRBJ2-3, with 13 positions matching TRBD2. Germline values: CDR1 SQVTM, CDR2 ANQGSEA. Trimming removed 5 bases from V and 5 bases from J; junction bases left unmatched: 10. The CDR3 is 16 residues long. The CDR3 bases are TGCAGCGTTCCCGGACTAGCGGGAGTTCGGGGAGATACGCAGTATTTT. It encodes CSVPGLAGVRGDTQYF.

Concerning this clone: Other nucleotide sequences in the sample specify the same CDR3. CDR3 loop: CASSQGLADSYEQYF. The CDR3 coding sequence is TGCGCCAGCAGCCAAGGTCTAGCGGACTCCTACGAGCAGTACTTC. The J gene is TRBJ2-7, the V gene TRBV4-1; 7 positions agree with TRBD2. With 1 base clipped from V and 0 bases from J, the junction kept 3 bases outside the gene matches. CDR3 length: 15 residues. Germline loops: CDR1 MGHRA, CDR2 YSYEKL.

Comments on this clone: The same CDR3 arises from other DNA sequences in this sample as well. The chain joins TRBV28 to TRBJ2-7; 7 nucleotides align to TRBD2. Germline V gene data show CDR1 as MDHEN and CDR2 as SYDVKM. The length of the CDR3 is 14 residues. V lost 6 bases to trimming and J lost 0 bases; unmatched junction nucleotides: 5. The CDR3 DNA is TGTGCCAGCAGGTCGGGGGGTAGCTCCTACGAGCAGTACTTC. It codes for CASRSGGSSYEQYF.

The chain uses TRBV18 and TRBJ1-4; 10 bases agree with TRBD1. CDR1 is KGHSH and CDR2 is LQKENI in the germline V gene. J was trimmed by 7 bases and V by 3 bases; bases with no gene match: 2. The CDR3 is 14 amino acids. CDR3 protein: CASSPGQGFEKLFF. CDR3 DNA: TGTGCCAGCTCACCGGGACAGGGGTTTGAAAAACTGTTTTTT.

V and J are TRBV28 and TRBJ2-5; D may be TRBD1 (5 bases). With 3 bases removed from V and 7 bases from J, the gap between germline ends came to 15 bases. Germline loops: CDR1 MDHEN, CDR2 SYDVKM. The CDR3 loop spans 14 amino acids. The CDR3 protein is CASSFYSGPGTQYF. DNA for the CDR3: TGTGCCAGCAGTTTCTATTCAGGGCCCGGGACCCAGTACTTC. The full variable domain, rest sourced from reference TRBV28 and TRBJ2-5, is DVKVTQSSRYLVKRTGEKVFLECVQDMDHENMFWYRQDPGLGLRLIYFSYDVKMKEKGDIPEGYSVSREKKERFSLILESASTNQTSMYLCASSFYSGPGTQYFGPGTRLLVL.

This chain uses TRBV18 with TRBJ2-2; the D is unclear. CDR3 size: 15 residues. V lost 3 bases and J 4 bases, leaving 12 bases between the germline ends. Per germline, CDR1 KGHSH and CDR2 LQKENI. The CDR3 nucleotides are TGTGCCAGCTCACCGGGCCAGTCGGGCACCGGGGAGCTGTTTTTT. Its protein product is CASSPGQSGTGELFF.

The V and J genes are TRBV6-5 and TRBJ2-7; D gene unclear. CDR1 and CDR2 from the germline V gene are MNHEY and SVGAGI. The CDR3 is made up of 14 amino acids. V was pared by 6 bases and J by 2 bases, with 14 bases between. CDR3: CASSHSRSPYEQYF. The CDR3 DNA is TGTGCCAGCAGCCACAGCCGATCGCCCTACGAGCAGTACTTC.